A single sample is the source of the 20 T cell receptor beta chains below, sequenced in a study of T-cell memory formation after mild COVID-19. MiXCR, applied by TCRdb to the 5' RACE reads, yields one record per CDR3 protein. The profile shows 150,000 to 200,000 distinct CDR3 sequences, roughly 17% of them singletons. Sequences were obtained from PBMCs or a T cell subset sorted from them (not recorded which). The receptors derive from an adult woman who had mild COVID-19 (a few samples of this study predate the infection). Cell type and time point are not known.

This clonotype was seen a few times. This chain joins TRBV20-1 and TRBJ2-7; either TRBD1 or TRBD2 may supply D (5 bases each). Trimming shortened V by 6 bases and J by 7 bases, and 22 bases separated the two germline ends. Germline CDR1 DFQATT, CDR2 SNEGSKA (reference sequence). The CDR3 totals 14 residues. CDR3: CSASTWDPVGEQYF. CDR3 sequence (DNA): TGCAGTGCGTCGACATGGGACCCCGTCGGGGAGCAGTACTTC.

The chain uses TRBV27 and TRBJ2-1, with 10 bases aligning to TRBD2. Germline trimming cut 4 bases from V and 4 bases from J; bases unmatched to any gene: 10. CDR3 length: 17 amino acids. The germline V gene has CDR1 MNHEY and CDR2 SMNVEV (reference sequence). Here the CDR3 DNA reads TGTGCCAGCAGTTGGAGGAGGACTAGCGGAGAATACAATGAGCAGTTCTTC. Translated: CASSWRRTSGEYNEQFF.

The chain carries TRBV4-2 and TRBJ1-1; a weak D match, TRBD1 (6 bases). The V gene's germline CDR1 is LGHNA and CDR2 YNFKEQ. The CDR3 has 18 amino acids. The V and J ends lost 4 bases and 3 bases respectively, with 24 bases between them. The CDR3 DNA follows: TGTGCCAGCAGCCCGACAAGAGGGGGGACTGACCGGGACACTGAAGCTTTCTTT. Translation gives CASSPTRGGTDRDTEAFF.

This rearrangement joins TRBV20-1 to TRBJ2-7, with 13 nucleotides matching TRBD2. The CDR3 loop spans 15 amino acids. With V trimmed by 4 bases and J by 4 bases, 7 bases remained unmatched. Germline lookup yields CDR1 DFQATT and CDR2 SNEGSKA (reference sequence). The DNA for the CDR3 is TGCAGTGCTATATCCGGGACTAGCGGGATATACGAGCAGTACTTC. Its translation is CSAISGTSGIYEQYF.

The chain employs TRBV10-3 and TRBJ1-1; no reliable D call. CDR3 length: 13 amino acids. Germline lookup yields CDR1 ENHRY and CDR2 SYGVKD. V gave up 8 bases and J gave up 1 base, with 11 bases separating them. The CDR3 DNA sequence: TGTGCCATCTCTGGGCGAGAGAACACTGAAGCTTTCTTT. It specifies CAISGRENTEAFF.

This clonotype was observed a handful of times. At one end, the junction sequence differs from germline, possibly due to a read error. The chain has TRBV18 and TRBJ2-5; 8 bases agree with TRBD1. The CDR3 contains 13 residues. CDR1 and CDR2 (germline): KGHSH, LQKENI. CDR3 region: CASRGTGQESQYF. CDR3 sequence (DNA): TGTGCCAGCCGGGGGACAGGACAAGAGTCCCAGTACTTC.

This clonotype was counted a few times. An end of the junction differs from the germline gene, which may be a read error. This chain uses TRBV12-3 or TRBV12-4 with TRBJ2-3, with 7 bases matching TRBD1. The CDR3 sequence is 14 residues long. The DNA of the CDR3 is TGTGCCAGCAGCTTAGACAGGGTGCGTGATACGCAGTATTTT. It specifies CASSLDRVRDTQYF.

The table lists this clonotype with many counts. The chain combines TRBV18 with TRBJ2-2; perhaps TRBD1 as D (5 bases). The CDR3 totals 13 residues. Germline loops: CDR1 KGHSH, CDR2 LQKENI. The V and J ends lost 3 bases and 7 bases respectively, with 9 bases between them. CDR3: CASSPRQHGELFF. The CDR3 DNA sequence: TGTGCCAGCTCACCTAGACAGCACGGGGAGCTGTTTTTT.

This clonotype was picked up a small number of times. In DNA, the CDR3 is TGCAGTGCTAGTACACTAGCGGGAAACAGGAAGGGGTACGAGCAGTACTTC. This translates into CSASTLAGNRKGYEQYF. This sequence joins TRBV20-1 and TRBJ2-7; 10 nucleotides agree with TRBD2. CDR3 size: 17 residues. CDR1 and CDR2 (germline): DFQATT, SNEGSKA (reference sequence). V lost 3 bases and J lost 4; bases outside the gene matches: 15.

This clonotype was detected once. V and J are TRBV27 and TRBJ2-4; D gene unclear. Trimming took 6 bases from V and 6 from J, leaving 12 bases between them. The CDR3 runs 13 residues. CDR1 is MNHEY, CDR2 SMNVEV, per germline (reference sequence). The CDR3 here is CASRTMSGNIQYF. The CDR3 DNA reads as TGTGCCAGCAGGACCATGTCCGGAAACATTCAGTACTTC.

The chain recombines TRBV6-5 with TRBJ2-7; 13 positions match TRBD2. The CDR3 spans 16 residues. Per the germline V gene, CDR1 is MNHEY and CDR2 is SVGAGI. Trimming removed 2 bases from V and 7 bases from J; junction bases left unmatched: 8. In DNA, the CDR3 is TGTGCCAGCAGTTACAAATATCCGGGACTAGCGGGGGAGCAGTACTTC. Translated: CASSYKYPGLAGEQYF.

This clonotype has more than one count but fewer than ten. At one end, the junction sequence differs from germline, possibly due to a read error. V gene TRBV7-8 combines with J gene TRBJ1-6; perhaps TRBD1 as D (6 bases). The CDR3 length is 16 residues. In germline, CDR1 is SGHVS, CDR2 FQNEAQ. CDR3 in amino acids: CASSPYREAVGSPLRF. CDR3 bases: TGTGCCAGCAGCCCTTACAGGGAAGCAGTCGGCTCACCCCTCCGCTTT.

This clonotype was seen only a few times. The chain uses TRBV29-1 and TRBJ2-2; D gene uncertain. Trimming took 4 bases from V and 1 from J, leaving 10 bases between them. CDR1 SQVTM and CDR2 ANQGSEA come from the germline V gene. This CDR3 region has 14 residues. The CDR3 loop is CSVGGFLNTGELFF. The CDR3 DNA is TGCAGCGTTGGGGGATTCTTGAACACCGGGGAGCTGTTTTTT.

This clonotype was recorded many times. The chain links TRBV5-1 to TRBJ2-5; D is perhaps TRBD2 (6 bases). The CDR3 covers 13 residues. Between the trimmed V and J ends, which lost 6 bases and 0 bases, there was a span of 9 bases. Germline V gene sequence: CDR1 SGHRS, CDR2 YFSETQ. The CDR3 region has the DNA TGCGCCAGCAAAGGCGGGGACCAAGAGACCCAGTACTTC. This translates into CASKGGDQETQYF.

The chain links TRBV6-5 to TRBJ2-7, with D maybe TRBD1 (6 bases). V dropped 6 bases and J dropped 3 bases, with 12 bases sitting between them. The germline V gene encodes CDR1 MNHEY and CDR2 SVGAGI. This CDR3 contains 13 residues. The CDR3 is CASSQGTVYEQYF. The CDR3 coding sequence is TGTGCCAGCAGCCAGGGGACCGTCTACGAGCAGTACTTC.

The V call is TRBV20-1, the J call TRBJ1-1; 7 nucleotides agree with TRBD1. CDR3 length: 13 amino acids. Germline loops: CDR1 DFQATT, CDR2 SNEGSKA (reference sequence). The J segment lost 11 bases and the V segment lost 4 bases, leaving 13 bases of the junction unmatched. In DNA, the CDR3 is TGCAGTGCTAAAGGACCGACAGGGTTGGAGGCTTTCTTT. It encodes CSAKGPTGLEAFF.

The chain couples TRBV13 to TRBJ2-3; 10 nucleotides agree with TRBD2. The CDR3 runs 18 residues. V lost 6 bases to trimming and J lost 0 bases; unmatched junction nucleotides: 12. The germline CDR1 and CDR2 sequences are PRHDT and FYEKMQ (reference sequence). CDR3 coding DNA: TGTGCCAGCAGATCCGGGCTAGCGGGGGCCTCTAGCACAGATACGCAGTATTTT. It specifies CASRSGLAGASSTDTQYF.

This clonotype was seen a few times. This sequence joins TRBV19 and TRBJ2-1; TRBD2 might be the D (5 bases). V was shortened by 6 bases and J by 8 bases, with 11 bases between the two germline ends. Germline V gene lookup returns CDR1 LNHDA and CDR2 SQIVND (reference sequence). The CDR3 sequence is 12 residues long. CDR3 coding DNA: TGTGCCAGTAGCGAGCTAGCATATGAGCAGTTCTTC. Its translation is CASSELAYEQFF.

V and J are TRBV29-1 and TRBJ1-2, with D perhaps matching TRBD1 (6 bases). V was trimmed by 6 bases and J by 6 bases, leaving 11 bases between them. Germline lookup yields CDR1 SQVTM and CDR2 ANQGSEA. The CDR3 is 11 residues long. The CDR3 nucleotides read TGCAGCGTAGGGGGGAGGAATGGCTACACCTTC. Protein product: CSVGGRNGYTF.

This clonotype was detected many times. The genes are TRBV20-1 and TRBJ2-3, with D possibly being TRBD2 (6 bases). Germline V gene data show CDR1 as DFQATT and CDR2 as SNEGSKA (reference sequence). Trimming took 4 bases from V and 2 from J, leaving 16 bases between them. CDR3 length: 15 residues. CDR3 protein: CSAISGSQPTDTQYF. CDR3 sequence (DNA): TGCAGTGCTATTAGCGGAAGCCAGCCCACAGATACGCAGTATTTT.